Following are 16 T cell receptor beta chains from one sample sequenced in a study of cytomegalovirus exposure and HLA in healthy donors. This table comes from immunoSEQ multiplex PCR, and its TCRdb copy is limited to in-frame clones, with some not included. The table has about 110,000 clones, approximately 96% seen once. Material: PBMCs. The receptors were sampled from a woman under 30 in good health and CMV-seronegative.

The chain has TRBV19 and TRBJ1-5, with TRBD1 matching over 8 bases. V shed 7 bases, J shed 4 bases, and the junction held 12 bases outside the gene matches. The CDR3 consists of 16 residues. Germline assignment: CDR1 LNHDA and CDR2 SQIVND (reference sequence). The CDR3 bases are TGTGCCAGTATTTATGCCGGGACAGGTGGAAATCAGCCCCAGCATTTT. Its translation: CASIYAGTGGNQPQHF. Complete variable domain (other parts from reference TRBV19 and TRBJ1-5): DGGITQSPKYLFRKEGQNVTLSCEQNLNHDAMYWYRQDPGQGLRLIYYSQIVNDFQKGDIAEGYSVSREKKESFPLTVTSAQKNPTAFYLCASIYAGTGGNQPQHFGDGTRLSIL.

V is TRBV7-2 and J is TRBJ2-2; 11 bases agree with TRBD2. CDR1 and CDR2 from the germline V gene are SGHTA and FQGNSA. CDR3 length: 16 amino acids. V was clipped by 5 bases and J by 1 base; unmatched bases: 3. As DNA, the CDR3 is TGTGCCAGCAGCATGACTAGCGGGGTGAACACCGGGGAGCTGTTTTTT. Its protein is CASSMTSGVNTGELFF. Full variable domain (rest looked up from reference TRBV7-2 and TRBJ2-2): GAGVSQSPSNKVTEKGKDVELRCDPISGHTALYWYRQSLGQGLEFLIYFQGNSAPDKSGLPSDRFSAERTGGSVSTLTIQRTQQEDSAVYLCASSMTSGVNTGELFFGEGSRLTVL.

This clone showed up just once. The V call is TRBV5-1, the J call TRBJ2-5; D remains unclear. This CDR3 spans 14 amino acids. In germline, CDR1 is SGHRS, CDR2 YFSETQ. V dropped 0 bases and J dropped 1 base, with 7 bases sitting between them. For the CDR3, the DNA is TGCGCCAGCAGCTTGGTAGTCCTCCAAGAGACCCAGTACTTC. Encoded protein: CASSLVVLQETQYF. The variable domain in full, with the rest retrieved from reference TRBV5-1 and TRBJ2-5, is KAGVTQTPRYLIKTRGQQVTLSCSPISGHRSVSWYQQTPGQGLQFLFEYFSETQRNKGNFPGRFSGRQFSNSRSEMNVSTLELGDSALYLCASSLVVLQETQYFGPGTRLLVL.

The genes are TRBV7-2 and TRBJ2-2, with TRBD2 identical over 7 bases. The CDR3 sequence is 14 residues long. Per germline, CDR1 SGHTA and CDR2 FQGNSA. V was clipped by 8 bases and J by 2 bases; unmatched bases: 5. The CDR3 loop reads CASVRGINTGELFF. The CDR3 nucleotides read TGTGCCAGCGTGCGGGGGATCAACACCGGGGAGCTGTTTTTT.

The chain uses TRBV6-1 and TRBJ1-2; perhaps TRBD1 as D (6 bases). The CDR3 runs to 15 residues. Germline CDR1 is MNHNS and CDR2 is SASEGT. V was clipped by 3 bases and J by 6 bases, with 17 bases between them. CDR3 residues: CASSDPGQLRDGYTF. The CDR3 DNA sequence: TGTGCCAGCAGTGATCCGGGACAACTGAGGGATGGCTACACCTTC.

This chain joins TRBV5-6 and TRBJ2-1, with 9 nucleotides matching TRBD2. The CDR3 is 18 residues long. The junction had 15 bases not matched to a gene; V was cut back by 0 bases and J by 8 bases. Germline CDR1 is SGHDT and CDR2 is YYEEEE. For the CDR3, the DNA is TGTGCCAGCAGCTTGGCCCGGGGTAGCGGGGGCCCCTATGATGAGCAGTTCTTC. Protein sequence: CASSLARGSGGPYDEQFF.

The chain uses TRBV30 and TRBJ2-7; 7 bases fit TRBD2. The CDR3 runs to 13 residues. V gave up 4 bases and J gave up 6 bases; unmatched junction bases: 9. The germline CDR1 and CDR2 sequences are GTSNPN and SVGIG (reference sequence). CDR3 residues: CAWNRLALGEQYF. CDR3 DNA sequence: TGTGCCTGGAACCGACTAGCCCTAGGCGAGCAGTACTTC.

This clone was found once. The chain combines TRBV7-2 with TRBJ2-1; the match to TRBD2 covers 9 bases. Germline V gene lookup returns CDR1 SGHTA and CDR2 FQGNSA. V was clipped by 4 bases and J by 4 bases; unmatched bases: 17. There are 19 residues in the CDR3. In DNA, the CDR3 is TGTGCCAGCAGCTACCCCAAGGGAGCGGGGGGACATGCATACAATGAGCAGTTCTTC. This encodes CASSYPKGAGGHAYNEQFF.

The chain employs TRBV7-9 and TRBJ2-7, with 11 bases fitting TRBD2. Germline CDR1 is SEHNR and CDR2 is FQNEAQ (reference sequence). The CDR3 extends over 15 amino acids. V shed 5 bases, J shed 0 bases, and the junction held 3 bases outside the gene matches. Here the CDR3 DNA reads TGTGCCAGCAGCCCTAGCGGGGGGAGCTCCTACGAGCAGTACTTC. Its protein is CASSPSGGSSYEQYF.

The chain uses TRBV5-4 and TRBJ1-1, with D possibly TRBD1 on 6 matching bases. Germline V gene data show CDR1 as SGHNT and CDR2 as YYREEE (reference sequence). The CDR3 has 13 residues. Trimming removed 6 bases at V and 0 bases at J, with 9 bases between. CDR3 loop: CASKRDMNTEAFF. The CDR3 DNA sequence: TGTGCCAGCAAAAGGGACATGAACACTGAAGCTTTCTTT. Together with reference TRBV5-4 and TRBJ1-1, the CDR3 gives the full variable domain: ETGVTQSPTHLIKTRGQQVTLRCSSQSGHNTVSWYQQALGQGPQFIFQYYREEENGRGNFPPRFSGLQFPNYSSELNVNALELDDSALYLCASKRDMNTEAFFGQGTRLTVV.

This chain joins TRBV7-8 and TRBJ2-1; maybe TRBD2 (5 bases). Per germline, CDR1 SGHVS and CDR2 FQNEAQ. The length of the CDR3 is 16 residues. Trimming removed 3 bases from V and 10 bases from J, with 22 bases in between. CDR3 nucleotides: TGTGCCAGCAGCTTGGGAGCGGCTAACGCCCGCCTAGAGCAGTTCTTC. Amino acid sequence: CASSLGAANARLEQFF.

This chain uses TRBV18 with TRBJ1-4, with TRBD1 matching over 8 bases. This CDR3 has 13 amino acids. V shed 6 bases, J shed 6 bases, and the junction held 3 bases outside the gene matches. Germline CDR1 is KGHSH and CDR2 is LQKENI. CDR3 amino acids: CASSAGGDEKLFF. The CDR3 DNA follows: TGTGCCAGCTCGGCAGGGGGCGATGAAAAACTGTTTTTT.

V is TRBV5-4 and J is TRBJ1-2, with TRBD1 as a possible D gene (5 bases). The germline V gene has CDR1 SGHNT and CDR2 YYREEE (reference sequence). V was trimmed by 4 bases and J by 3 bases, leaving 22 bases between them. The CDR3 contains 17 residues. CDR3 region: CASSHTPREGRHYGYTF. CDR3 DNA sequence: TGTGCCAGCAGCCACACGCCCCGGGAGGGGCGCCACTATGGCTACACCTTC.

The J gene is TRBJ2-3, the V gene TRBV30, with a weak D call TRBD1 (6 bases). Between the trimmed V and J ends, which lost 1 base and 5 bases, there was a span of 13 bases. The germline V gene has CDR1 GTSNPN and CDR2 SVGIG (reference sequence). The CDR3 is 14 amino acids. This CDR3 is CAWSATRQVDTQYF. DNA of the CDR3: TGTGCCTGGAGTGCAACCAGACAGGTAGATACGCAGTATTTT.

This chain connects TRBV5-1 to TRBJ2-3, with D possibly TRBD2 on 5 matching bases. The CDR3 has 16 residues. Germline CDR1 reads SGHRS; CDR2 reads YFSETQ. Between the trimmed V and J ends, which lost 5 bases and 0 bases, there was a span of 16 bases. In nucleotides, the CDR3 is TGCGCCAGCAGTAAAACTAGTTTACCTAGCACAGATACGCAGTATTTT. Its translation is CASSKTSLPSTDTQYF.

The chain employs TRBV27 and TRBJ2-7, with 8 positions matching TRBD1. V shed 5 bases and J 3 bases; nucleotides not matched to a gene: 12. The germline V gene has CDR1 MNHEY and CDR2 SMNVEV (reference sequence). The CDR3 sequence is 16 residues long. CDR3 loop: CASSTIPGQGIYEQYF. CDR3 sequence (DNA): TGTGCCAGCAGTACTATCCCCGGACAGGGAATCTACGAGCAGTACTTC.